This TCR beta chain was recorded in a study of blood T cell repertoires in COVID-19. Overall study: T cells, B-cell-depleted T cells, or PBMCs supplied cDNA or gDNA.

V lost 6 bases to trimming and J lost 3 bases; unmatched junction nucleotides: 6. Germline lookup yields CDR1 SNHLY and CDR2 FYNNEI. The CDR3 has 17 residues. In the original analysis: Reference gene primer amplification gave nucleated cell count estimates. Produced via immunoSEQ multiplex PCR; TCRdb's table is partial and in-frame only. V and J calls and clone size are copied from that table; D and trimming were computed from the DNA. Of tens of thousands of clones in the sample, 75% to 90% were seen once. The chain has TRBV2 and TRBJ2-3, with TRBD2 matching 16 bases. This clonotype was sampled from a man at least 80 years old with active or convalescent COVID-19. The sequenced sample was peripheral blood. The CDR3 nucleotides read TGTGCCAGCAGGGGACTAGCGGGGGGGCCCGGTACAGATACGCAGTATTTT. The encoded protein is CASRGLAGGPGTDTQYF.